Each of the 24 T cell receptor beta chains below was sequenced from the same sample in a study of CXCR3-negative and CXCR3-positive naive CD8 T cells. Study conclusions and caveats: Relative to CXCR3-negative naive cells, CXCR3-positive naive cells had more hydrophobic TRB CDR3s.

Antigens for these TCRs are unknown. The method, 5' RACE with UMI labels, was used to prepare the TRB cDNA libraries. From the 5' RACE reads, TCRdb lists one entry per CDR3 protein and no DNA. The sample data list 140,000 to 150,000 distinct CDR3 sequences. Material: naive CXCR3+ CD8+ T cells from blood. Subset denoted: CD45RO-CCR7+CD27+CD95- naive CD8+ T cells expressing CXCR3 (TNR3+). The receptors come from a human donor in good health. Some clones in this sample may be carry-over from other donors' samples.

This chain links TRBV29-1 with TRBJ2-3. The germline CDR1 and CDR2 sequences are SQVTM and ANQGSEA. This CDR3 has 15 residues. The CDR3 is CSVGTSWALTDTQYF.

The J gene is TRBJ1-2, the V gene TRBV6-2 or TRBV6-3; without DNA, the TCRdb call of TRBD1 cannot be checked. Germline loops: CDR1 MNHEY, CDR2 SVGEGT. The length of the CDR3 is 17 residues. The CDR3 region is CASSYLGQGARRDGYTF.

The chain has TRBV29-1 and TRBJ2-7; with no DNA, the TCRdb D assignment of TRBD2 cannot be verified. The length of the CDR3 is 13 residues. Germline CDR1 and CDR2: SQVTM and ANQGSEA. The CDR3 loop is CSVAGTSTYEQYF.

V and J are TRBV5-1 and TRBJ2-1. Germline V gene data show CDR1 as SGHRS and CDR2 as YFSETQ. The CDR3 totals 15 residues. CDR3 sequence reads: CASSLTGGSYNEQFF.

The chain couples TRBV7-9 to TRBJ1-1; the D call of TRBD1 rests on TCRdb alone, since no DNA is present to check it. CDR3 length equals 15 residues. CDR1 and CDR2 from the germline V gene are SEHNR and FQNEAQ (reference sequence). Here the CDR3 reads CASSLGDRTRGLAFF.

This sequence joins TRBV3-1 and TRBJ2-1; TCRdb reports TRBD2, a call that lacks DNA to check it against. This CDR3 contains 17 residues. Germline CDR1 is LGHDT and CDR2 is YNNKEL (reference sequence). CDR3: CASSQDLWEGFGGEQFF.

J is TRBJ2-2 and V is TRBV9; TCRdb picks TRBD2, but there is no DNA to check that call. CDR3 size: 17 residues. Germline CDR1 and CDR2: SGDLS and YYNGEE. The chain's CDR3 is CASSVVKTGGATGELFF.

The chain employs TRBV7-7 and TRBJ2-1; TCRdb's D call, TRBD1, is unchecked because there is no DNA. This CDR3 has 14 residues. The V gene's germline CDR1 is SSHAT and CDR2 FNYEAQ (reference sequence). The CDR3 here is CASSLERGINEQFF.

This sequence joins TRBV6-2 or TRBV6-3 and TRBJ1-1. Looked up from germline, CDR1 is MNHEY and CDR2 is SVGEGT. The CDR3 length is 15 residues. The CDR3 loop is CASTRSVQTGDEAFF.

The chain carries TRBV12-3 or TRBV12-4 and TRBJ2-1; the D call from TCRdb, TRBD2, cannot be confirmed without DNA. The CDR3 spans 15 residues. CDR3 region: CASITRLAGGNEQFF.

The J gene is TRBJ2-7, the V gene TRBV10-3; TCRdb indicates TRBD2, and absent DNA this call remains unverified. The CDR3 covers 15 residues. CDR1 is ENHRY, CDR2 SYGVKD, per germline. This CDR3 reads CAISEEVAGGPEQYF.

The chain is built from TRBV4-1 and TRBJ2-5; TCRdb calls TRBD1, which cannot be checked without DNA. CDR1 and CDR2 from the germline V gene are MGHRA and YSYEKL. CDR3 length: 14 residues. This chain's CDR3 is CASSQNRGEETQYF.

J is TRBJ1-4 and V is TRBV14; absent DNA, TCRdb's TRBD1 call cannot be checked. The CDR3 length is 19 residues. The germline V gene encodes CDR1 SGHDN and CDR2 FVKESK. The chain's CDR3 is CASSQEYWDRGGTNEKLFF.

The V and J genes are TRBV7-6 and TRBJ2-1; there is no DNA to check the TCRdb D call of TRBD2. The CDR3 covers 15 residues. Germline CDR1 reads SGHVS; CDR2 reads FNYEAQ. The CDR3 spells CASRIGTSGGNEQFF.

The chain is built from TRBV29-1 and TRBJ2-7; TCRdb designates TRBD1, a call that cannot be tested without DNA. The length of the CDR3 is 14 residues. Germline CDR1 is SQVTM and CDR2 is ANQGSEA. This chain's CDR3 is CSVERQGAGDEQYF.

The rearrangement joins TRBV5-4 to TRBJ2-1; without DNA, the TCRdb call of TRBD1 cannot be checked. There are 12 residues in the CDR3. Germline-derived CDR1 and CDR2 are SGHNT and YYREEE (reference sequence). The CDR3 protein is CASSRTGDEQFF.

The chain joins TRBV7-9 to TRBJ2-1; TCRdb's D call of TRBD2 is untestable without DNA. The length of the CDR3 is 15 residues. Germline CDR1 reads SEHNR; CDR2 reads FQNEAQ (reference sequence). CDR3 amino acids: CASSSGGGTYNEQFF.

V and J are TRBV29-1 and TRBJ1-2; TCRdb gives TRBD1 as the D gene, but with no DNA this cannot be confirmed. CDR3 length equals 15 residues. Germline V gene data show CDR1 as SQVTM and CDR2 as ANQGSEA. The CDR3 reads CSVDDGGLANYGYTF.

The rearrangement links TRBV15 to TRBJ2-5; as DNA is missing, the TRBD1 call by TCRdb cannot be tested. CDR1 LNHNV and CDR2 YYDKDF come from the germline V gene (reference sequence). The CDR3 has 13 amino acids. The CDR3 loop reads CATYGGGGETQYF.

This chain's CDR3 is CASSRRDSGANVLTF. J is TRBJ2-6 and V is TRBV7-6; TCRdb selects TRBD1, and the lack of DNA leaves this call unchecked. Germline loops: CDR1 SGHVS, CDR2 FNYEAQ. This CDR3 has 15 residues.

The chain combines TRBV12-5 with TRBJ2-7; the TCRdb D gene call, TRBD1, has no DNA to confirm it. Germline CDR1 is LGHNT and CDR2 is FRNRAP. There are 14 residues in the CDR3. The CDR3 spells CASGLGPFSYEQYF.

The CDR3 loop is CSARDLGQGNTEAFF. This chain joins TRBV20-1 and TRBJ1-1; as DNA is missing, the TRBD1 call by TCRdb cannot be tested. CDR1 is DFQATT, CDR2 SNEGSKA, per germline (reference sequence). The CDR3 runs 15 residues.

The gene calls are TRBV5-1 and TRBJ2-1; TCRdb indicates TRBD2, and absent DNA this call remains unverified. The germline V gene has CDR1 SGHRS and CDR2 YFSETQ. This CDR3 spans 16 amino acids. The CDR3 loop reads CASSLVGLAGPHEQFF.

V and J are TRBV11-2 and TRBJ2-2; TCRdb returns TRBD1, unconfirmable since there is no DNA. CDR3 size: 15 residues. Germline V CDR1 and CDR2: SGHAT, FQNNGV. The CDR3: CASSLEGPHSGQLFF.